The 13 T cell receptor beta chains reported below all come from one sample, sequenced in a study of shared clonotypes between healthy human individuals. Sequencing was performed with immunoSEQ multiplex PCR; in TCRdb, only in-frame clones are kept and a portion is missing. Here the sample spans about 1.1 million clones, approximately 80% being singletons. The sample consisted of memory CD4+ T cells from PBMCs. Subset described: CD45RA-negative fraction. Receptors originate from a man younger than 35 in good health. Some clones in this sample may be carry-over from other donors' samples.

J is TRBJ2-7 and V is TRBV20-1, with D possibly matching TRBD2 (5 bases). The CDR3 runs to 11 residues. The ends were cut back, 5 bases at V and 6 bases at J, with 11 bases in the middle. Germline assignment: CDR1 DFQATT and CDR2 SNEGSKA (reference sequence). The CDR3 bases are TGCAGTGCTGGTTTTGCGGGCGAGCAGTACTTC. This gives the protein CSAGFAGEQYF.

This chain uses TRBV27 with TRBJ2-3, with 8 nucleotides matching TRBD2. This CDR3 region has 12 residues. The trim removed 2 bases at V and 15 bases at J, leaving 7 bases unmatched. Germline V CDR1 and CDR2: MNHEY, SMNVEV (reference sequence). In DNA, the CDR3 is TGTGCCAGCAGTTTAAACGGGAGGGCCAACTATTTT. Translated, it gives CASSLNGRANYF.

The chain recombines TRBV4-2 with TRBJ2-1; 8 bases agree with TRBD2. V was pared by 5 bases and J by 6 bases, with 9 bases of the junction left unmatched. From germline, CDR1 is LGHNA and CDR2 YNFKEQ. This CDR3 region has 15 residues. For the CDR3, the DNA is TGTGCCAGCAGCTCCCGATCAGCGGGAGTCAATGAGCAGTTCTTC. Translation gives CASSSRSAGVNEQFF.

The J gene is TRBJ2-1, the V gene TRBV9; D not certain. The CDR3 is 16 residues long. Germline V lookup: CDR1 SGDLS, CDR2 YYNGEE. Trimming took 3 bases from V and 0 from J, leaving 13 bases between them. CDR3 amino acids: CASSASRARSYNEQFF. CDR3 nucleotide sequence: TGTGCCAGCAGCGCCAGTCGGGCCCGCTCCTACAATGAGCAGTTCTTC.

The chain uses TRBV14 and TRBJ1-1, with D uncertain. Trimming shortened V by 2 bases and J by 5 bases, and 9 bases separated the two germline ends. Per germline, CDR1 SGHDN and CDR2 FVKESK. The length of the CDR3 is 13 residues. This CDR3 is CASSQQILTEAFF. The CDR3 DNA sequence: TGTGCCAGCAGCCAACAGATCCTAACTGAAGCTTTCTTT.

In this sample, this clone turned up a few times. V and J are TRBV9 and TRBJ2-1; tentative D call: TRBD2 (6 bases). V shed 0 bases and J shed 6 bases, with 16 bases lying between them. The CDR3 totals 16 residues. Germline loops: CDR1 SGDLS, CDR2 YYNGEE. The CDR3 nucleotides are TGTGCCAGCAGCGTAGGCGGGGCCCAGATAGGCAATGAGCAGTTCTTC. Protein: CASSVGGAQIGNEQFF.

The V and J genes are TRBV11-1 and TRBJ2-3, with a tentative D call TRBD2 (6 bases). Germline V lookup: CDR1 SGHAT, CDR2 FQDESV (reference sequence). Deletions cut 1 base from V and 10 bases from J, with 21 bases between. The CDR3 spans 16 residues. The CDR3 here is CASSLEVAAPWGAQYF. CDR3 coding DNA: TGTGCCAGCAGCTTAGAGGTAGCGGCCCCCTGGGGAGCGCAGTATTTT.

This clone was seen just once. The chain recombines TRBV27 with TRBJ2-3, with 8 bases lining up with TRBD2. This CDR3 spans 15 amino acids. V dropped 5 bases and J dropped 0; count of bases not matched to a gene: 4. Germline assignment: CDR1 MNHEY and CDR2 SMNVEV (reference sequence). The CDR3 sequence: CASSPSGGSTDTQYF. In DNA, the CDR3 is TGTGCCAGCAGTCCCTCGGGGGGGAGCACAGATACGCAGTATTTT.

The V and J genes are TRBV5-4 and TRBJ1-1; possibly TRBD1 for D (6 bases). Trimming stripped 2 bases from V and 6 bases from J, with 11 bases between. From germline, CDR1 is SGHNT and CDR2 YYREEE (reference sequence). The CDR3 is 13 residues long. CDR3 nucleotide sequence: TGTGCCAGCAGCTTTACAGGGAGGGCTGAAGCTTTCTTT. It specifies CASSFTGRAEAFF.

The chain joins TRBV6-7 to TRBJ2-5; 7 bases map to TRBD1. TRBV6-7 belongs to the ORF category, with a function that is uncertain. The CDR3 is 13 amino acids. Unmatched junction bases numbered 4, after V lost 4 bases and J lost 5 bases. The CDR3 DNA sequence: TGTGCCAGCAGTTCGACAGGGTCGGAGACCCAGTACTTC. It yields the protein CASSSTGSETQYF.

The chain couples TRBV28 to TRBJ2-7, with 7 bases that match TRBD1. CDR3 length: 15 residues. The trim removed 5 bases at V and 5 bases at J, leaving 12 bases unmatched. CDR1 and CDR2 from the germline V gene are MDHEN and SYDVKM. DNA for the CDR3: TGTGCCAGCAGTCCCCGGGACAGTAATGGGAACGAGCAGTACTTC. It encodes CASSPRDSNGNEQYF. The full variable domain, completed using reference TRBV28 and TRBJ2-7, is DVKVTQSSRYLVKRTGEKVFLECVQDMDHENMFWYRQDPGLGLRLIYFSYDVKMKEKGDIPEGYSVSREKKERFSLILESASTNQTSMYLCASSPRDSNGNEQYFGPGTRLTVT.

This clone occurred a few times. The chain links TRBV7-7 to TRBJ1-1; D is uncertain. Trimming removed 2 bases at V and 1 base at J, with 5 bases between. The CDR3 covers 13 residues. The V gene's germline CDR1 is SSHAT and CDR2 FNYEAQ (reference sequence). DNA of the CDR3: TGTGCCAGCAGCTTAACCAAGAACACTGAAGCTTTCTTT. Translated: CASSLTKNTEAFF.

The chain uses TRBV9 and TRBJ2-5; TRBD2 aligns across 10 bases. Germline values: CDR1 SGDLS, CDR2 YYNGEE. The CDR3 spans 13 residues. The CDR3 DNA sequence: TGTGCAAGCGGGAGGGAGGGCCAAGAGACCCAGTACTTC. It is translated as CASGREGQETQYF. The full variable domain, in which reference TRBV9 and TRBJ2-5 provide the parts outside the CDR3, is DSGVTQTPKHLITATGQRVTLRCSPRSGDLSVYWYQQSLDQGLQFLIQYYNGEERAKGNILERFSAQQFPDLHSELNLSSLELGDSALYFCASGREGQETQYFGPGTRLLVL.